The clone carrying this TCR beta chain came up a few times. Its antigen remains unidentified. Treatment specified: 15 to 20 received Ad26.COV2.S at low or high dose, single or two shots; about 5 received placebo; per-sample allocation not given. Following the first vaccine or placebo injection, samples were taken on day 63. These data belong to a study of Ad26.COV2.S vaccination and SARS-CoV-2 variants. Study details: Ad26.COV2.S arm of COV1001 included the donor. Once or twice, 56 days apart, Ad26.COV2.S was delivered intramuscularly. Findings of the study overall: There was a possibility that the TCR breadth and depth analyses underestimated total T cell responses.

The repertoire was sequenced with immunoSEQ multiplex PCR; TCRdb's copy has only in-frame clones and lacks some. This table has 350,000 to 400,000 clones, roughly nine tenths appearing once. V lost 0 bases and J 4 bases, leaving 19 bases between the germline ends. CDR3 length: 18 residues. The clonotype originates from a person aged 18-65 years who received the Ad26.COV2.S COVID-19 vaccine or a placebo. This chain uses TRBV6-7 with TRBJ2-1; the D gene could be TRBD1 or TRBD2 (5 bases each). TRBV6-7 is placed among ORFs of uncertain function. This sample comprised peripheral blood, obtained in a trial of Ad26.COV2.S vaccine versus placebo. The CDR3 sequence is CASSYSIERGRTYNEQFF. CDR3 nucleotides: TGTGCCAGCAGTTACTCGATAGAGAGGGGCCGGACATACAATGAGCAGTTCTTC.